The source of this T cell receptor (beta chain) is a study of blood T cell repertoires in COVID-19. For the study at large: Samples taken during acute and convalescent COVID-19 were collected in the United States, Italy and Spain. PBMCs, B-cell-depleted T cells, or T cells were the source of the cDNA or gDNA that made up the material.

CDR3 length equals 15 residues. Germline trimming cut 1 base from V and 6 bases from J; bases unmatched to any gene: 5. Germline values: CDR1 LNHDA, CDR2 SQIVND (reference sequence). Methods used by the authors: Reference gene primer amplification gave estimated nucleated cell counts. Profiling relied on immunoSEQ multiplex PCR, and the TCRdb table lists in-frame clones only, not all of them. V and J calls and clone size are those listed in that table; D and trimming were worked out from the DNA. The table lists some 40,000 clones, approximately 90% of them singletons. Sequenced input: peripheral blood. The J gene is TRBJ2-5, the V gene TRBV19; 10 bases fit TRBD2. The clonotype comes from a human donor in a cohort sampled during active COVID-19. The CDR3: CASSIVASGSKTQYF. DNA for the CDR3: TGTGCCAGTAGTATAGTAGCTAGCGGGAGTAAGACCCAGTACTTC.